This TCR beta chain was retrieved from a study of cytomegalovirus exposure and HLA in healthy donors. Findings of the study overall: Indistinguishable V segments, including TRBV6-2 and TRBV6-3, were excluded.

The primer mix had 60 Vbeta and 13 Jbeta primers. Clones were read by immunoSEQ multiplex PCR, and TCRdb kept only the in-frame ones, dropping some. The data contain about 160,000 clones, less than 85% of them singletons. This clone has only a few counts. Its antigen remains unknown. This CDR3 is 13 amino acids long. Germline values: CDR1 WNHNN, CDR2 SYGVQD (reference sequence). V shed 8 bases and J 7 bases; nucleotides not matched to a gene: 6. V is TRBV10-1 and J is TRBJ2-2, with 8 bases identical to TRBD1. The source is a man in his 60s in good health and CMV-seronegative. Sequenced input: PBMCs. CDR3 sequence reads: CASRQGFYGELFF. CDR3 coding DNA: TGCGCCAGCCGACAGGGGTTCTACGGGGAGCTGTTTTTT.